This TCR beta chain was obtained from a study of response to subunit inactivated influenza vaccine. Points from the study as a whole: The study's authors posited that every seasonal influenza vaccination enlists few new T cells.

As regards this clonotype: The target antigen is unknown.

Germline assignment: CDR1 MNHNS and CDR2 SASEGT. The V end lost 6 bases, the J end lost 4 bases, and 10 bases lay between the germline ends. The CDR3 consists of 13 residues. TCRdb reanalysed the RT-PCR reads using MiXCR and keeps one entry per CDR3 protein. The data hold 650,000 to 800,000 distinct CDR3 sequences, with approximately 18% observed a single time. The sequenced sample was PBMCs from blood, obtained around 5 days after vaccination. The chain employs TRBV6-1 and TRBJ2-1; D remains unclear. This clonotype originated in a man in his fifties who received an inactivated influenza vaccine. CDR3 nucleotide sequence: TGTGCCAGCAGGCGCGCCGAGTACAATGAGCAGTTCTTC. This translates into CASRRAEYNEQFF.